A single sample is the source of the 5 T cell receptor beta chains below, sequenced in a study of control samples from healthy donors and cancer patients. Only in-frame clones appear in the TCRdb table, and some are missing; sequencing was by immunoSEQ multiplex PCR. The table records more than 150,000 clones, 80% to 95% of them present only once. Sequencing was performed on blood. The receptors were sampled from a man aged 18 to 30 in good health.

This clone was seen a few times. V usage is TRBV10-3 and J usage is TRBJ1-1, with 8 bases matching TRBD1. This CDR3 is built from 14 residues. The junction had 7 bases not matched to a gene; V was cut back by 9 bases and J by 1 base. Germline CDR1 and CDR2: ENHRY and SYGVKD. The CDR3 DNA reads TGTGCCATAGCTACCGGGACAGGGAACACTGAAGCTTTCTTT. This gives the protein CAIATGTGNTEAFF.

This chain uses TRBV3-1 (or the pseudogene TRBV3-2) with TRBJ1-4, with 7 bases matching TRBD1. V gave up 6 bases and J gave up 11 bases; unmatched junction bases: 15. Per the germline V gene, CDR1 is LGHDT and CDR2 is YNNKEL (reference sequence). The CDR3 is 15 residues long. The CDR3 DNA is TGTGCCAGCAGGGGAAGGAGACAGGGATCTGAGAAACTGTTTTTT. As protein: CASRGRRQGSEKLFF.

V usage is TRBV28 and J usage is TRBJ1-3, with a weak D call TRBD1 (5 bases). CDR3 length equals 14 residues. Germline CDR1 reads MDHEN; CDR2 reads SYDVKM. V was clipped by 8 bases and J by 4 bases, with 15 bases between them. This chain's CDR3 is CASFGDRSGNTIYF. The CDR3 DNA reads TGTGCCAGCTTTGGGGACCGTTCAGGAAACACCATATATTTT.

The J gene is TRBJ2-7, the V gene TRBV5-1, with a possible D match to TRBD1 (6 bases). The CDR3 consists of 15 residues. CDR1 SGHRS and CDR2 YFSETQ come from the germline V gene. Trimming cost V 0 bases and J 2 bases, with 12 bases left between them. The chain's CDR3 is CASSLETGLAYEQYF. CDR3 coding DNA: TGCGCCAGCAGCTTGGAAACAGGGCTTGCCTACGAGCAGTACTTC.

V usage is TRBV2 and J usage is TRBJ1-1, with a tentative D call TRBD1 (6 bases). This CDR3 is 14 amino acids long. Trimming removed 2 bases at V and 0 bases at J, with 7 bases between. The germline CDR1 and CDR2 sequences are SNHLY and FYNNEI. CDR3 region: CASSEWTVNTEAFF. The CDR3 DNA is TGTGCCAGCAGTGAATGGACAGTGAACACTGAAGCTTTCTTT. The full variable domain, its missing parts supplied by reference TRBV2 and TRBJ1-1, is EPEVTQTPSHQVTQMGQEVILRCVPISNHLYFYWYRQILGQKVEFLVSFYNNEISEKSEIFDDQFSVERPDGSNFTLKIRSTKLEDSAMYFCASSEWTVNTEAFFGQGTRLTVV.